Sequencing of this TCR beta chain was carried out in a study of shared clonotypes between healthy human individuals. For the study at large: The donor group consisted of two women and three men, aged 18 to 49. Overall study findings and caveats: With few donors, the genetic and exposure-history diversity represented was limited.

In the case of this clone: Antigen unknown.

CDR3 length equals 18 residues. The germline gives CDR1 SGHTA, CDR2 FQGTGA. J was trimmed by 0 bases and V by 5 bases; bases with no gene match: 11. Only in-frame clones appear in the TCRdb table, and some are missing; sequencing was by immunoSEQ multiplex PCR. The sample carries some 2,400,000 clones, roughly 95% recorded once. The donors were adults (healthy and HIV-negative) with no recent acute infections or vaccinations. Into CD45RA+ naive and CD45RA-negative memory subsets, the CD4+ cells were split. Sequenced input: naive CD4+ T cells sorted from blood. Subset described: CD45RA+ positively selected. This receptor was obtained from a man aged 18 to 35 in good health. The rearrangement links TRBV7-3 to TRBJ2-2; 8 bases align to TRBD2. CDR3 nucleotides: TGTGCCAGCAGCCCCCTATTCCGCGGGGGGCCGAACACCGGGGAGCTGTTTTTT. Its translation: CASSPLFRGGPNTGELFF.